Here is one TCR beta chain with its context. The target antigen is unknown. This CDR3 has 14 residues. V lost 6 bases, J lost 5 bases, and 9 bases stayed unmatched. Germline CDR1 reads SNHLY; CDR2 reads FYNNEI. These data belong to a study of cytomegalovirus exposure and HLA in healthy donors. Regarding the study as a whole: Some TCR beta chains (164 of them) were listed as cytomegalovirus-associated. The sole available immune exposure information was CMV serostatus. Later genetic work tied a missense DCLRE1C variant to beta-chain V and J trimming.

The PCR made use of 60 Vbeta and 13 Jbeta primers. Clones were sequenced by immunoSEQ multiplex PCR, and TCRdb holds only the in-frame ones, with some missing. The sample lists a few hundred thousand clones, approximately 79% occurring once. Sequenced material: PBMCs. The rearrangement joins TRBV2 to TRBJ2-7, with TRBD1 matching over 8 bases. The sequence came from a girl aged 2 to 9 in good health and CMV-seronegative. CDR3 amino acids: CASRPDREANEQYF. The DNA of the CDR3 is TGTGCCAGCAGGCCGGACAGGGAGGCAAACGAGCAGTACTTC.